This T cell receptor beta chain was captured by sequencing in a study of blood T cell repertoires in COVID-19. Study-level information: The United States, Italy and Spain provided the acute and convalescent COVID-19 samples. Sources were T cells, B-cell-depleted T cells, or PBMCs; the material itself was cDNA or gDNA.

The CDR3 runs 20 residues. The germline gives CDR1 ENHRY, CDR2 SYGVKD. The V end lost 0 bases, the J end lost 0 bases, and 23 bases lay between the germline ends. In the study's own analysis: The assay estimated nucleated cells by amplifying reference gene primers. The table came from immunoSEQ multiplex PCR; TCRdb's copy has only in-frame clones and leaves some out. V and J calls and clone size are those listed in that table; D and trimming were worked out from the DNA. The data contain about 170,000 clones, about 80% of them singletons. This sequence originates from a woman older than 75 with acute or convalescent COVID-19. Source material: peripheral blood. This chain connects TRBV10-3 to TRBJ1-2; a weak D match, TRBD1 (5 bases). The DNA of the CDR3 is TGTGCCATCAGTGAGTCCGGAACAGGAGTCACCCGCCACTCTAACTATGGCTACACCTTC. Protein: CAISESGTGVTRHSNYGYTF.